This TCR beta chain stems from a study of blood T cells in healthy people across ages. The length of the CDR3 is 13 residues. V shed 5 bases and J shed 4 bases, with 11 bases lying between them. This clonotype was seen many times. Aged roughly 6 to 90, donors were systemically healthy Caucasians from Russia. For the second PCR, which ran for roughly 7 to 11 cycles, a sample-barcoded 5' primer and a J-beta primer mix were used. TCRdb analysed the 5' RACE reads with MiXCR anew, one entry per CDR3 protein. The sample gives around 990,000 distinct CDR3 sequences, around two fifths of which show up once; under 15% is in the top ten.

Sequenced: blood. This TCR derives from a man aged 18 to 35 in good health. The chain uses TRBV12-3 or TRBV12-4 and TRBJ1-2; tentative D call: TRBD1 (6 bases). CDR3: CASSPTGSYGYTF. CDR3 sequence (DNA): TGTGCCAGCAGTCCGACAGGAAGCTATGGCTACACCTTC.